One and the same sample provided the 23 T cell receptor beta chains below, sequenced in a study of response to subunit inactivated influenza vaccine (dated 2018 in TCRdb). The library was obtained by RT-PCR. The run used an Illumina HiSeq 2500. TCRdb passed the public sequencing reads through fastp at Q25 and MiXCR, retaining productive beta sequences. A single entry per CDR3 protein holds the most common genes and DNA from its merged rows. The sample records some 540,000 distinct CDR3 sequences, around 21% of which are singletons. The leading ten clones occupy 2.8% of the sample. Another study also made use of these data, one on T cells expressing NK-cell markers. That second report states: 5'RACE template switching, by which a universal primer site and unique molecular identifiers were added, was used to make TCR beta cDNA libraries.

The sequenced sample was CD4+ T cells sorted from PBMCs, obtained roughly 12 days after vaccination. The receptors shown here come from a man over 45 who received an inactivated influenza vaccine. Donor details come from another sample of the same person, matched by shared clones.

This clonotype was detected a few times. The chain links TRBV7-8 to TRBJ2-5; D remains ambiguous. The CDR3 is 14 amino acids. Germline loops: CDR1 SGHVS, CDR2 FQNEAQ. The V end was cut by 1 base, the J end by 5 bases, with 11 bases between. Here the CDR3 reads CASSLGRMGETQYF. Here the CDR3 DNA reads TGTGCCAGCAGCTTAGGTCGGATGGGGGAGACCCAGTACTTC.

The rearrangement uses TRBV3-1 and TRBJ2-7, with D possibly TRBD1 on 7 matching bases. Per the germline V gene, CDR1 is LGHDT and CDR2 is YNNKEL (reference sequence). Trimming stripped 7 bases from V and 7 bases from J, with 20 bases between. This CDR3 comprises 14 residues. The CDR3 DNA follows: TGTGCCAGCACTCCAGGGGGGAGAGGAGGGGAGCAGTACTTC. Amino acid sequence: CASTPGGRGGEQYF.

This clonotype has ten or more counts. The rearrangement joins TRBV6-2 or TRBV6-3 to TRBJ1-5; D is unclear. Germline CDR1 and CDR2: MNHEY and SVGEGT. This CDR3 comprises 13 residues. The V gene lost 8 bases and the J gene lost 0 bases, with 8 bases spanning the gap. The CDR3 loop is CASRTDSNQPQHF. CDR3 nucleotide sequence: TGTGCCAGCCGGACGGATAGCAATCAGCCCCAGCATTTT.

On this clonotype itself: This may arise from a read error, as a much more abundant clone is one base away. V is TRBV12-3 or TRBV12-4 and J is TRBJ1-2, with a possible D match to TRBD1 (5 bases). This CDR3 has 14 residues. The CDR3 bases are TGTGCCAACAGTTCCCGAAGGGGAAACTATGGCTACACCTTC. Amino acid sequence: CANSSRRGNYGYTF.

This clonotype occurred a few times. The V and J genes are TRBV5-1 and TRBJ2-4; 10 bases align to TRBD2. V lost 4 bases to trimming and J lost 6 bases; unmatched junction nucleotides: 10. The CDR3 is made up of 16 amino acids. The germline V gene has CDR1 SGHRS and CDR2 YFSETQ. The CDR3 sequence is CASSRKAGGVANIQYF. For the CDR3, the DNA is TGCGCCAGCAGCAGAAAAGCGGGAGGGGTCGCAAACATTCAGTACTTC.

This clonotype showed up just a few times. This chain links TRBV5-1 with TRBJ1-4, with D hard to call. Trimming took 3 bases from V and 5 from J, leaving 14 bases between them. This CDR3 comprises 15 residues. Germline values: CDR1 SGHRS, CDR2 YFSETQ. CDR3 nucleotides: TGCGCCAGCAGCTCCCAATCGCGGGTGAATGAAAAACTGTTTTTT. Amino acids: CASSSQSRVNEKLFF.

The chain is built from TRBV30 and TRBJ1-5, with unresolved D. The CDR3 is 12 residues long. Germline V gene data show CDR1 as GTSNPN and CDR2 as SVGIG (reference sequence). Trimming removed 5 bases at V and 9 bases at J, with 14 bases between. CDR3 in amino acids: CAWGQVAGPQHF. The CDR3 nucleotides read TGTGCCTGGGGGCAGGTTGCCGGGCCCCAGCATTTT.

This clonotype was seen more than once but under ten times. This chain uses TRBV7-9 with TRBJ2-1, with 13 bases that match TRBD2. V gave up 8 bases and J gave up 8 bases; unmatched junction bases: 6. Germline V gene sequence: CDR1 SEHNR, CDR2 FQNEAQ (reference sequence). The CDR3 is made up of 14 amino acids. The CDR3 sequence is CASSRLAGGDEQFF. As DNA, the CDR3 is TGTGCCAGCTCAAGACTAGCGGGAGGTGATGAGCAGTTCTTC.

This clonotype was detected ten times or more. The CDR3 region is CSALRGAQETQYF. The CDR3 nucleotides are TGCAGCGCCCTAAGGGGGGCCCAAGAGACCCAGTACTTC. The rearrangement uses TRBV29-1 and TRBJ2-5; D tentatively fits TRBD1 or TRBD2 (6 bases each). Between the trimmed V and J ends, which lost 7 bases and 1 base, there was a span of 13 bases. CDR1 is SQVTM, CDR2 ANQGSEA, per germline. The CDR3 contains 13 residues.

The chain carries TRBV7-3 and TRBJ2-1; 9 nucleotides agree with TRBD2. V lost 5 bases to trimming and J lost 5 bases; unmatched junction nucleotides: 13. This CDR3 is built from 17 residues. Looked up from germline, CDR1 is SGHTA and CDR2 is FQGTGA. Written as DNA, the CDR3 is TGTGCCAGCAGCCCCCCTGGGGGGGCGGGAGGGCACAATGAGCAGTTCTTC. Protein product: CASSPPGGAGGHNEQFF.

V is TRBV4-3 and J is TRBJ2-3, with D maybe TRBD2 (6 bases). Trimming cost V 2 bases and J 6 bases, with 18 bases left between them. The CDR3 runs 16 residues. Germline lookup yields CDR1 LGHNA and CDR2 YSLEER. CDR3 sequence: CASSQSNLGGVDTQYF. The CDR3, as DNA: TGCGCCAGCAGCCAAAGTAATCTCGGGGGAGTGGATACGCAGTATTTT.

The chain is built from TRBV20-1 and TRBJ1-2; D might be TRBD1 (5 bases). The V gene lost 3 bases and the J gene lost 0 bases, with 8 bases spanning the gap. Germline-derived CDR1 and CDR2 are DFQATT and SNEGSKA (reference sequence). The CDR3 runs 13 residues. CDR3 sequence (DNA): TGCAGTGCTAGCGACAGCGCTAACTATGGCTACACCTTC. It yields the protein CSASDSANYGYTF.

This clonotype has a handful of counts. V gene TRBV20-1 combines with J gene TRBJ2-5, with 7 bases that match TRBD2. The germline V gene has CDR1 DFQATT and CDR2 SNEGSKA (reference sequence). CDR3 length: 17 residues. Trimming cost V 2 bases and J 5 bases; bases outside gene matches: 17. DNA for the CDR3: TGCAGTGCTAGACCTATTAGTGGTAGCGGGTCGGGGGAGACCCAGTACTTC. Its translation is CSARPISGSGSGETQYF.

This clonotype was counted at least ten times. The chain joins TRBV6-1 to TRBJ2-1; maybe TRBD2 (6 bases). The CDR3 is made up of 17 amino acids. Between the trimmed V and J ends, which lost 6 bases and 0 bases, there was a span of 18 bases. Germline CDR1 MNHNS, CDR2 SASEGT. The chain's CDR3 is CASRPRTSFYSYNEQFF. CDR3 coding DNA: TGTGCCAGCAGGCCACGAACTAGCTTCTACTCCTACAATGAGCAGTTCTTC.

This chain joins TRBV5-1 and TRBJ1-1, with TRBD1 matching 9 bases. From germline, CDR1 is SGHRS and CDR2 YFSETQ. V lost 6 bases, J lost 4 bases, and 7 bases stayed unmatched. CDR3 length equals 14 residues. The CDR3 reads CASKNTGGSTEAFF. The DNA for the CDR3 is TGCGCCAGCAAAAATACAGGGGGCTCCACTGAAGCTTTCTTT.

V is TRBV6-2 or TRBV6-3 and J is TRBJ2-1; the D gene could be TRBD1 or TRBD2 (6 bases each). This CDR3 has 16 residues. Germline CDR1 is MNHEY and CDR2 is SVGEGT. The germline V and J ends were trimmed by 6 bases and 1 base, with 16 bases remaining between them. The CDR3 is CASSEGGIRSYNEQFF. Here the CDR3 DNA reads TGTGCCAGCAGCGAGGGGGGTATTCGTTCCTACAATGAGCAGTTCTTC.

V and J are TRBV9 and TRBJ2-3; TRBD1 is a possible D gene (5 bases). V lost 0 bases and J 5 bases, leaving 10 bases between the germline ends. CDR1 SGDLS and CDR2 YYNGEE come from the germline V gene. This CDR3 is built from 14 residues. This chain's CDR3 is CASSVGQGGDTQYF. CDR3 bases: TGTGCCAGCAGCGTAGGGCAGGGTGGAGATACGCAGTATTTT. The whole variable domain, remainder taken from reference TRBV9 and TRBJ2-3, is DSGVTQTPKHLITATGQRVTLRCSPRSGDLSVYWYQQSLDQGLQFLIQYYNGEERAKGNILERFSAQQFPDLHSELNLSSLELGDSALYFCASSVGQGGDTQYFGPGTRLTVL.

This clonotype has only a few counts. An end of the junction does not agree with germline; a read error may underlie this. The rearrangement links TRBV6-2 or TRBV6-3 to TRBJ1-1; tentative D call: TRBD1 (5 bases). The CDR3 contains 14 residues. In germline, CDR1 is MNHEY, CDR2 SVGEGT. This chain's CDR3 is CASSWTHANTEVFF. DNA for the CDR3: TGTGCCAGCAGTTGGACACATGCAAACACTGAAGTTTTCTTT.

This clonotype was observed a few times. The DNA for the CDR3 is TGTGCCACCAGTGATGATGACATTACTGGGGCCAACGTCCTGACTTTC. Its translation is CATSDDDITGANVLTF. This chain connects TRBV24-1 to TRBJ2-6; D ambiguous. The germline V gene has CDR1 KGHDR and CDR2 SFDVKD. This CDR3 region has 16 residues. V was pared by 3 bases and J by 2 bases, with 10 bases between.

The V gene is TRBV21-1, the J gene TRBJ1-1; the table assigns TRBD1, which was not confirmed against the DNA. TRBV21-1 is designated a pseudogene. The CDR3 consists of 20 residues. The CDR3 sequence: CASSKIGTGKEGHTNTEAFF. As DNA, the CDR3 is TGTGCCAGCAGCAAAATCGGGACAGGGAAGGAGGGACATACGAACACTGAAGCTTTCTTT.

The table lists this clonotype with many counts. This chain links TRBV29-1 with TRBJ2-4, with 7 bases that match TRBD1. The CDR3 is made up of 15 amino acids. The J segment lost 0 bases and the V segment lost 1 base, leaving 3 bases of the junction unmatched. Germline assignment: CDR1 SQVTM and CDR2 ANQGSEA. The CDR3 region has the DNA TGCAGCGTTGAAGGGAGGACAGGAGCCAAAAACATTCAGTACTTC. It is translated as CSVEGRTGAKNIQYF.

The gene calls are TRBV6-2 or TRBV6-3 and TRBJ2-1; 7 nucleotides match TRBD1. There are 11 residues in the CDR3. Germline V gene sequence: CDR1 MNHEY, CDR2 SVGEGT. V shed 5 bases and J 14 bases; nucleotides not matched to a gene: 6. Here the CDR3 DNA reads TGTGCCAGCAGTCCCCGACAGGGAAAGTTCTTC. Residues: CASSPRQGKFF.

The gene calls are TRBV5-1 and TRBJ2-2, with 13 bases fitting TRBD2. Germline V lookup: CDR1 SGHRS, CDR2 YFSETQ. After removal of 1 base from V and 9 bases from J, the junction contained 15 bases not matched to a gene. The CDR3 is made up of 19 amino acids. For the CDR3, the DNA is TGCGCCAGCAGCTTGATCCCCCCGACTAGCGGGGGGCCTAACCGGGAGCTGTTTTTT. Translating it yields CASSLIPPTSGGPNRELFF.